This TCR beta chain was identified in a study of HIV-infected children after antiretroviral therapy interruption. Study overall: Four children interrupted treatment; four stayed on continuous treatment.

Treatment: PENTA 11 planned treatment interruption arm or continuous ART arm. This clonotype has at least ten counts. CDR1 and CDR2 (germline): SGHTS, YDEGEE. V shed 6 bases and J shed 7 bases, with 17 bases lying between them. The CDR3 has 13 residues. The TCR library was built from RNA with a 3' RACE protocol and unique molecular identifiers. TCRdb redid the calling of the 3' RACE reads with MiXCR, one entry per CDR3 protein. The repertoire holds under 50,000 distinct CDR3 sequences, more than 3.5% seen once, with roughly 0.7% in the top ten. The V gene is TRBV5-8, the J gene TRBJ2-7; D call uncertain. This clonotype was sampled from a pool of human donors with HIV. Sequencing was performed on CD45RA+ CD4+ T cells from PBMCs, pooled from several time points, taken from a donor given antiretroviral therapy, either interrupted or continuous. Subset here: naive CD4+ CD45RA+ CD45RO- T cells. The CDR3 reads CASTPFLGQEQYF. The CDR3 DNA reads TGTGCCAGCACCCCTTTTCTGGGTCAAGAGCAGTACTTC.